A single sample is the source of the 13 T cell receptor beta chains below, sequenced in a study of identical twins. TCRdb re-analysed the 5' RACE reads in MiXCR, keeping a single row per CDR3 protein. The sample carries 400,000 or so distinct CDR3 sequences, around 9% recorded once. The sequenced sample was naive T cells sorted from blood. The receptors stem from a woman aged 45 to 65 in good health.

This clonotype was detected many times. The chain recombines TRBV6-5 with TRBJ1-1; 8 bases fit TRBD1. V shed 0 bases and J 5 bases; nucleotides not matched to a gene: 2. Looked up from germline, CDR1 is MNHEY and CDR2 is SVGAGI. The CDR3 consists of 14 residues. CDR3 nucleotides: TGTGCCAGCAGTTACTCCCAGGGGGCGACTGAAGCTTTCTTT. It is translated as CASSYSQGATEAFF.

This sequence joins TRBV5-6 and TRBJ2-3; 10 bases are a match to TRBD2. Losses at the gene ends were 4 bases for V and 4 bases for J; bases not matched to a gene: 6. This CDR3 spans 15 amino acids. Germline V gene sequence: CDR1 SGHDT, CDR2 YYEEEE. This chain's CDR3 is CASSPLAGVSDTQYF. CDR3 in DNA: TGTGCCAGCAGCCCCCTAGCGGGAGTCTCAGATACGCAGTATTTT.

This clonotype was seen a few times. V is TRBV20-1 and J is TRBJ1-2; possibly TRBD1 for D (5 bases). The germline V gene encodes CDR1 DFQATT and CDR2 SNEGSKA (reference sequence). The CDR3 loop spans 17 amino acids. The germline V and J ends were trimmed by 0 bases and 0 bases, with 17 bases remaining between them. The CDR3 DNA sequence: TGCAGTGCTAGAGATCTGGGGCACAGATCCACTAACTATGGCTACACCTTC. It yields the protein CSARDLGHRSTNYGYTF.

In its sample, this clonotype was seen many times. The chain links TRBV11-2 to TRBJ2-7, with D possibly being TRBD1 or TRBD2 (5 bases each). V dropped 4 bases and J dropped 4 bases, with 11 bases sitting between them. CDR3 length: 13 amino acids. Per germline, CDR1 SGHAT and CDR2 FQNNGV. CDR3 loop: CASSSSGLYEQYV. CDR3 bases: TGTGCCAGCAGCTCATCGGGGCTTTACGAGCAGTACGTC.

This clonotype was counted at least ten times. The V call is TRBV10-3, the J call TRBJ2-2; D is unclear. Trimming pared 7 bases from V and 1 base from J, leaving 13 bases between. Germline values: CDR1 ENHRY, CDR2 SYGVKD. CDR3 length equals 15 residues. This CDR3 is CAINPSDQNTGELFF. As DNA, the CDR3 is TGTGCCATCAACCCTTCCGACCAGAACACCGGGGAGCTGTTTTTT.

This clonotype was seen many times. This rearrangement joins TRBV20-1 to TRBJ2-5, with D possibly TRBD2 on 6 matching bases. This CDR3 region has 14 residues. Trimming stripped 1 base from V and 0 bases from J, with 9 bases between. Germline V gene lookup returns CDR1 DFQATT and CDR2 SNEGSKA (reference sequence). CDR3 coding DNA: TGCAGTGCTAGAGGGCTAGCGTACCAAGAGACCCAGTACTTC. Its translation: CSARGLAYQETQYF.

This clonotype occurred many times. This chain joins TRBV15 and TRBJ2-2; 8 bases agree with TRBD2. Germline V lookup: CDR1 LNHNV, CDR2 YYDKDF (reference sequence). There are 15 residues in the CDR3. V was clipped by 4 bases and J by 0 bases; unmatched bases: 1. The CDR3: CATSKLAANTGELFF. DNA of the CDR3: TGTGCCACCAGCAAACTAGCGGCGAACACCGGGGAGCTGTTTTTT.

This clonotype was seen only a few times. CDR3 DNA: TGTGCCAGCAGTTGGGGAGCACGCAATGAGCAGTTCTTC. Its protein is CASSWGARNEQFF. V usage is TRBV12-3 or TRBV12-4 and J usage is TRBJ2-1; TRBD2 might be the D (5 bases). Trimming left V 4 bases short and J 6 bases short, with 10 bases between. The CDR3 is made up of 13 amino acids.

The sample holds a few counts of this clonotype. This chain uses TRBV29-1 with TRBJ1-1; TRBD1 matches at 8 bases. The length of the CDR3 is 13 residues. CDR1 and CDR2 from the germline V gene are SQVTM and ANQGSEA. J lost 5 bases, V lost 3 bases, and 5 bases had no gene match. CDR3 bases: TGCAGCGTTGACCGGAGGACAGGGACTGAAGCTTTCTTT. Its translation: CSVDRRTGTEAFF. Based on the CDR3 plus reference TRBV29-1 and TRBJ1-1, the full variable domain is SAVISQKPSRDICQRGTSLTIQCQVDSQVTMMFWYRQQPGQSLTLIATANQGSEATYESGFVIDKFPISRPNLTFSTLTVSNMSPEDSSIYLCSVDRRTGTEAFFGQGTRLTVV.

The sample holds a few counts of this clonotype. This rearrangement joins TRBV12-3 or TRBV12-4 to TRBJ2-3; weak D call: TRBD2 (6 bases). This CDR3 is built from 14 residues. Trimming pared 6 bases from V and 6 bases from J, leaving 16 bases between. The CDR3: CASSLGGSVDTQYF. The CDR3 nucleotides read TGTGCCAGCAGCCTGGGAGGTAGCGTGGATACGCAGTATTTT.

This clonotype was observed a handful of times. This sequence joins TRBV5-1 and TRBJ2-5; 12 nucleotides align to TRBD2. The V gene end was trimmed by 7 bases and the J gene end by 3 bases; junction bases not matched to a gene: 4. The CDR3 is 14 residues long. The germline V gene encodes CDR1 SGHRS and CDR2 YFSETQ. The CDR3 loop reads CASATSGGKETQYF. Here the CDR3 DNA reads TGCGCCAGCGCGACTAGCGGGGGTAAAGAGACCCAGTACTTC.

The chain joins TRBV6-2 or TRBV6-3 to TRBJ2-7, with 9 nucleotides matching TRBD2. The CDR3 is 15 residues long. Germline trimming cut 4 bases from V and 5 bases from J; bases unmatched to any gene: 9. In germline, CDR1 is MNHEY, CDR2 SVGEGT. This CDR3 reads CASSSLAGGPHEQYF. CDR3 DNA: TGTGCCAGCAGTTCTCTGGCGGGAGGGCCCCACGAGCAGTACTTC.

This clonotype was counted only a few times. This chain uses TRBV6-5 with TRBJ2-7; D possibly corresponds to TRBD1 (5 bases). The V gene's germline CDR1 is MNHEY and CDR2 SVGAGI. V lost 5 bases and J 1 base, leaving 9 bases between the germline ends. This CDR3 contains 13 residues. In DNA, the CDR3 is TGTGCCAGCAGTAAGACAGTTTCCTACGAGCAGTACTTC. It yields the protein CASSKTVSYEQYF.